This TCR beta chain was found in a study of T cells in Graves' hyperthyroidism and ophthalmopathy. This clonotype was seen at least ten times. Germline CDR1 reads DFQATT; CDR2 reads SNEGSKA (reference sequence). The CDR3 is made up of 12 amino acids. V lost 3 bases, J lost 4 bases, and 10 bases lay in between. The study excluded patients with uncontrolled infection, other autoimmune disease, pregnancy or lactation. Fresh peripheral blood, around 9.3 ml, was the source of the PBMCs. It was RNA transcripts that yielded the amplified TCR beta CDR3 regions. HTBI primers were used for first-round RT-PCR of the TCR CDR3. TCRdb itself ran the multiplex PCR reads through MiXCR, one entry per CDR3 protein. The sample has approximately 600,000 distinct CDR3 sequences; around 20% are singletons.

The chain uses TRBV20-1 and TRBJ2-7, with D possibly matching TRBD1 (6 bases). The clonotype was recovered from a man in his thirties or forties with Graves' ophthalmopathy. The material sequenced was blood. The CDR3 sequence is CSARDTGYEQYF. The CDR3 nucleotides read TGCAGTGCTAGGGACACAGGGTACGAGCAGTACTTC.